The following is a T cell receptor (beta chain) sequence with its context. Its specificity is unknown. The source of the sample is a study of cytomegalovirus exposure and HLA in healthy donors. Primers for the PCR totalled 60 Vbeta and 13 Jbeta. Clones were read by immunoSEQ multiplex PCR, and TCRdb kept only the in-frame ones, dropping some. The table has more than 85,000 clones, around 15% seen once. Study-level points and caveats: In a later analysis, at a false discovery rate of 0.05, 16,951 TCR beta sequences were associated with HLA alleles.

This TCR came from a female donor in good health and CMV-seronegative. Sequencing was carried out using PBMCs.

CDR3 in DNA: TGTGCCAGTAGTATCCGGGGGTGGTCCTACGAGCAGTACTTC. Its protein product is CASSIRGWSYEQYF. V usage is TRBV19 and J usage is TRBJ2-7, with D maybe TRBD2 (6 bases). CDR3 length equals 14 residues. Germline V gives CDR1 LNHDA, CDR2 SQIVND (reference sequence). V gave up 3 bases and J gave up 1 base, with 10 bases separating them.